This T cell receptor beta chain was identified during a study of post-analysis software for immune sequencing data. For the study at large: Clinical courses comprised relapsing-remitting, secondary progressive and progressive-relapsing multiple sclerosis.

There are a few counts of this clonotype. What it binds is unknown. TCR beta libraries were prepared from cDNA with unique molecular identifiers. TCRdb analysed the PCR reads with MiXCR anew, one entry per CDR3 protein. In the table there are about 820,000 distinct CDR3 sequences, under 70% of which are singletons. The V and J ends lost 7 bases and 0 bases respectively, with 11 bases between them. The CDR3 consists of 13 residues. Per the germline V gene, CDR1 is SQVTM and CDR2 is ANQGSEA. Study observations and caveats: About five TRBV segments were more frequent in patients than controls; TRBV5-6, TRBV5-1 and TRBV20-1 belonged to this group. Compared against controls, patients with multiple sclerosis displayed significantly lower normalized Chao1 diversity.

V and J are TRBV29-1 and TRBJ2-3, with a weak D call TRBD1 (6 bases). This receptor was taken from a girl aged 10 to 17 with multiple sclerosis. Input material: blood. CDR3 sequence reads: CSEGTSSTDTQYF. The CDR3 DNA follows: TGCAGCGAAGGGACATCTAGCACAGATACGCAGTATTTT.